This T cell receptor (beta chain) was captured by sequencing in a study of cytomegalovirus exposure and HLA in healthy donors. This clone is a singleton in its sample. The PCR employed 60 Vbeta primers together with 13 Jbeta primers. Libraries were prepared by immunoSEQ multiplex PCR; TCRdb keeps only in-frame clonotypes and omits some of them. The sample has about 91,000 clones, about 70% seen once. The specimen sequenced was PBMCs. This TCR came from a female donor in good health and CMV-seronegative.

CDR3 protein: CASSQSPGNTGELFF. CDR3 coding DNA: TGCGCCAGCAGCCAATCGCCAGGGAACACCGGGGAGCTGTTTTTT. V gene TRBV4-3 combines with J gene TRBJ2-2; D is ambiguous. CDR3 length equals 15 residues. V shed 2 bases and J shed 1 base, with 8 bases lying between them. Germline-derived CDR1 and CDR2 are LGHNA and YSLEER.